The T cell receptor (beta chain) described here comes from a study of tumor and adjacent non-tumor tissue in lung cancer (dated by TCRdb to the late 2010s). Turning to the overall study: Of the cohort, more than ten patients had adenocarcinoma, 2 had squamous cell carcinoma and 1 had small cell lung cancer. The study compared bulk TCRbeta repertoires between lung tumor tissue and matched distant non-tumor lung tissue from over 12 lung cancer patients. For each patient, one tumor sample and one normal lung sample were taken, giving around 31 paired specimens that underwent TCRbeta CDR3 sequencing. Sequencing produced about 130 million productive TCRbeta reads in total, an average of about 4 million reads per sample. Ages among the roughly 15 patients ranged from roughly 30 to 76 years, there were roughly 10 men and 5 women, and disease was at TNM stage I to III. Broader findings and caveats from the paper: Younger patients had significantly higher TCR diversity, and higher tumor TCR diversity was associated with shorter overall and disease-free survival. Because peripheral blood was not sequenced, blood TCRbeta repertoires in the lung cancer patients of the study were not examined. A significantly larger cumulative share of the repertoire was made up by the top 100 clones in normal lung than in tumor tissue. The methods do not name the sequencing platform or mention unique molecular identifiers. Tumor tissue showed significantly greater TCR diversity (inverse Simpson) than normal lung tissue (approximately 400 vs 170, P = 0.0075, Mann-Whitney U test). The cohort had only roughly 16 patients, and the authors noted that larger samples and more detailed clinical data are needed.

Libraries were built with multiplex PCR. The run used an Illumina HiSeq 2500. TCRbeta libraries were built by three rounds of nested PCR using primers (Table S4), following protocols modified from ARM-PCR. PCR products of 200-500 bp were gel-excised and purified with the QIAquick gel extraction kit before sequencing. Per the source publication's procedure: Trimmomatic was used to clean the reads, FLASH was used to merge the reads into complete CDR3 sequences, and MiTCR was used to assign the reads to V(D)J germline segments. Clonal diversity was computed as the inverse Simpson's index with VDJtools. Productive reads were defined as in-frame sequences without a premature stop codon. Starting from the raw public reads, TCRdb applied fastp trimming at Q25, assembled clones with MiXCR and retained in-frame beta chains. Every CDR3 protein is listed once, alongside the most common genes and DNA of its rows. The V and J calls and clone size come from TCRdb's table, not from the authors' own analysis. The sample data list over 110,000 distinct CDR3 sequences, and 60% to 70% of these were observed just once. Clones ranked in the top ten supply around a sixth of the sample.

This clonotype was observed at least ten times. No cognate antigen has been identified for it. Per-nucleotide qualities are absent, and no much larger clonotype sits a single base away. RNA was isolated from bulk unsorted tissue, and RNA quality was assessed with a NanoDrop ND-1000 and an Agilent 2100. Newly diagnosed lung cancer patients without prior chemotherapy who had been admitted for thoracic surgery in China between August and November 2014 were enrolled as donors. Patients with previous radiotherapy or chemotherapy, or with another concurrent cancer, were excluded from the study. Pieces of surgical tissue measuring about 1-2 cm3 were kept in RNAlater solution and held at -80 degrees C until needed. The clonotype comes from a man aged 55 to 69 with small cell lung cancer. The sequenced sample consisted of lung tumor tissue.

CDR3 sequence: CSVDWTAAYNEQFF. The bases read TGCAGCGTTGATTGGACAGCCGCCTACAATGAGCAGTTCTTC. The sequence links TRBV29-1 to TRBJ2-1; TRBD1 could be the D gene, as 6 bases match. CDR1 and CDR2, looked up from the germline V gene, are SQVTM and ANQGSEA. Spanning cysteine to phenylalanine, the CDR3 consists of 14 amino acids. The entry retains the CDR3 DNA only, 42 bases that are in frame from base 1. V loses 3 bases, J loses 2 bases, and the germline ends lie 11 bases apart.